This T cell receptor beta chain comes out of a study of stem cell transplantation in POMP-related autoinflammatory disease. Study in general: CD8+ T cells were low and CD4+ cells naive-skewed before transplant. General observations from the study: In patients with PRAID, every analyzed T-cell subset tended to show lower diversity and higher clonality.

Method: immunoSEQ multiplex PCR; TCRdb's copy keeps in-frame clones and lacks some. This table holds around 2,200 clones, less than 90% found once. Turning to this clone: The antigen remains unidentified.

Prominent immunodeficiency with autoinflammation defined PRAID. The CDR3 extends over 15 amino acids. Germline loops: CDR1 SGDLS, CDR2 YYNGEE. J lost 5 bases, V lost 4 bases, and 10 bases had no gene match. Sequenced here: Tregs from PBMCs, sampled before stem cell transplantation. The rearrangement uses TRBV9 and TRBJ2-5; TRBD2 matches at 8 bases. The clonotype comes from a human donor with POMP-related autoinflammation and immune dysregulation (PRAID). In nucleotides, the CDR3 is TGTGCCAGCAGCCCTACGGGGGGGCCTTGGGAGACCCAGTACTTC. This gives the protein CASSPTGGPWETQYF.